The rows below give T cell receptor beta chains drawn from one sample of a study of T cells in localized non-small cell lung cancer. Sequencing was performed with immunoSEQ multiplex PCR; in TCRdb, only in-frame clones are kept and a portion is missing. Counted here are around 35,000 clones, about 80% occurring once; the ten biggest clones make up around 16%. The sequencing here drew on peripheral blood, taken before any cancer treatment. Receptors were obtained from an older male donor with stage III squamous cell lung carcinoma. Both conserved end residues are part of each CDR3. Each record gives: clone size, J gene, V gene, D gene, CDR3 protein, CDR3 DNA. D genes are given only for firm matches. Clone size appears in some rows only: once, few, many, or a class for an expanded clone.

.,TRBJ1-1,TRBV27,.,CASSFGGRAEAFF,TGTGCCAGCAGTTTTGGGGGCAGAGCTGAAGCTTTCTTT
.,TRBJ2-7,TRBV11-2,TRBD2,CASRSHGRVEQYF,TGTGCCAGCAGGTCCCACGGGAGGGTCGAGCAGTACTTC
few,TRBJ1-5,TRBV14,TRBD1,CASSQNGTGLGPQHF,TGTGCCAGCAGCCAGAACGGGACAGGTCTTGGGCCCCAGCATTTT
.,TRBJ1-1,TRBV7-9,TRBD1,CASSLGQSNTEAFF,TGTGCCAGCAGCTTGGGACAGTCTAACACTGAAGCTTTCTTT
.,TRBJ2-3,TRBV5-1,.,CASSSQSGADTQYF,TGCGCCAGCAGCTCGCAGAGTGGCGCAGATACGCAGTATTTT
.,TRBJ1-3,TRBV6-1,.,CASRDPREVDTIYF,TGTGCCAGCAGGGACCCCAGGGAAGTCGACACCATATATTTT
.,TRBJ1-2,TRBV4-3,.,CASSQDRGRGYTF,TGCGCCAGCAGCCAAGATCGAGGGCGAGGCTACACCTTC
once,TRBJ2-5,TRBV29-1,TRBD1,CSVEMGQGFVTQYF,TGCAGCGTTGAAATGGGACAGGGGTTTGTGACCCAGTACTTC
.,TRBJ2-5,TRBV10-3,.,CATSGYQETQYF,TGTGCCACCTCAGGGTACCAAGAGACCCAGTACTTC
.,TRBJ1-4,TRBV28,.,CASSLPDEGEEKLFF,TGTGCCAGCAGTTTACCCGATGAGGGGGAAGAAAAACTGTTTTTT
.,TRBJ1-6,TRBV18,.,CASSPGTADVLHF,TGTGCCAGCTCACCCGGGACGGCGGACGTCCTCCACTTT
.,TRBJ1-1,TRBV4-1,.,CASSQSLGTAGTEAFF,TGCGCCAGCAGCCAAAGCCTCGGGACCGCGGGAACTGAAGCTTTCTTT
.,TRBJ2-5,TRBV30,.,CAWSTLGEGAQYF,TGTGCCTGGTCCACCCTAGGGGAAGGGGCCCAGTACTTC
.,TRBJ2-1,TRBV6-1,.,CASSPMGASYNEQFF,TGTGCCAGCAGCCCGATGGGGGCCTCCTACAATGAGCAGTTCTTC
.,TRBJ2-3,TRBV11-2,.,CASSPPGDLPLMGTDTQYF,TGTGCCAGCAGCCCACCTGGAGACCTTCCACTGATGGGCACAGATACGCAGTATTTT
.,TRBJ1-1,TRBV6-5,TRBD1,CAIRQGDTEAFF,TGTGCCATCAGACAGGGCGACACTGAAGCTTTCTTT